This T cell receptor beta chain was found in a study of shared clonotypes between healthy human individuals. Whole-study context: Each donor's CD4 naive and CD4 memory cells filled three plates apiece, CD8 naive two, and CD8 memory one.

Sequencing used immunoSEQ multiplex PCR; TCRdb keeps in-frame clones, though not all of them. The data hold about 2.3 million clones, with roughly 92% observed a single time. The CDR3 is 13 amino acids. Germline-derived CDR1 and CDR2 are SGHTA and FQGTGA. Trimming shortened V by 0 bases and J by 4 bases, and 5 bases separated the two germline ends. To note about this clone: This same CDR3 is encoded by further DNA sequences in the sample.

Specimen: naive CD4+ T cells from PBMCs. The subset: CD45RA+ positively selected. This chain joins TRBV7-3 and TRBJ2-3; D call uncertain. The receptor was isolated from a man aged 18-30 years in good health. Some clones in this sample may be carry-over from other donors' samples. CDR3 in amino acids: CASSLTSPDTQYF. The CDR3 DNA sequence: TGTGCCAGCAGCTTAACGAGCCCAGATACGCAGTATTTT.